These T cell receptor beta chains were read from a single sample in a study of blood T cell repertoires in COVID-19. The assay was immunoSEQ multiplex PCR, and TCRdb's table has in-frame clones only and misses some. The repertoire holds more than 60,000 clones, with around nine tenths as singletons. Sample: peripheral blood. The receptor source for this set is a woman of 80 years or more with active or convalescent COVID-19. CDR3s include the opening cysteine and the closing phenylalanine or tryptophan.

CDR3 protein: CASSRGVRGALETQYF; J gene: TRBJ2-5; V gene: TRBV3-1/TRBV3-2
CDR3 protein: CASSQSSAAGQETQYF; J gene: TRBJ2-5; V gene: TRBV3-1/TRBV3-2
CDR3 protein: CASSPPGLGYGYTF; J gene: TRBJ1-2; V gene: TRBV7-9
CDR3 protein: CSVEVPGGLAGRTDTQYF; J gene: TRBJ2-3; V gene: TRBV29-1
CDR3 protein: CASSYRTSGAGEQYF; J gene: TRBJ2-7; V gene: TRBV28
CDR3 protein: CASSLARLETQYF; J gene: TRBJ2-5; V gene: TRBV28
CDR3 protein: CASSRVAGLADTQYF; J gene: TRBJ2-3; V gene: TRBV6-2/TRBV6-3
CDR3 protein: CSVRDRGLADTQYF; J gene: TRBJ2-3; V gene: TRBV29-1
CDR3 protein: CASSEGTGLNTEAFF; J gene: TRBJ1-1; V gene: TRBV9
CDR3 protein: CASSEPAGYEKLFF; J gene: TRBJ1-4; V gene: TRBV6-1
CDR3 protein: CASQTGTSSNQPQHF; J gene: TRBJ1-5; V gene: TRBV3-1/TRBV3-2
CDR3 protein: CASSLRPGGFGNTIYF; J gene: TRBJ1-3; V gene: TRBV7-8
CDR3 protein: CASSFGTFQETQYF; J gene: TRBJ2-5; V gene: TRBV7-2
CDR3 protein: CASSPYGRGHPDTQYF; J gene: TRBJ2-3; V gene: TRBV18
CDR3 protein: CASSQVLAGGRGDTQYF; J gene: TRBJ2-3; V gene: TRBV4-2
CDR3 protein: CASSQWGAGNTIYF; J gene: TRBJ1-3; V gene: TRBV3-1/TRBV3-2
CDR3 protein: CASSPWTGGLSTEAFF; J gene: TRBJ1-1; V gene: TRBV28
CDR3 protein: CASSLRRGQQGTDTQYF; J gene: TRBJ2-3; V gene: TRBV7-2
CDR3 protein: CASSWLLAGGPHEQYF; J gene: TRBJ2-7; V gene: TRBV6-5
CDR3 protein: CASIPGSSYEQYF; J gene: TRBJ2-7; V gene: TRBV2
CDR3 protein: CASALGGPRQPQHF; J gene: TRBJ1-5; V gene: TRBV6-5
CDR3 protein: CASTSLGGETQYF; J gene: TRBJ2-5; V gene: TRBV3-1/TRBV3-2
CDR3 protein: CASRGHLAGEAFF; J gene: TRBJ1-1; V gene: TRBV28
CDR3 protein: CASSLPQVAKNIQYF; J gene: TRBJ2-4; V gene: TRBV7-2
CDR3 protein: CASSVAGDSYNEQFF; J gene: TRBJ2-1; V gene: TRBV9
CDR3 protein: CASRTGATNEKLFF; J gene: TRBJ1-4; V gene: TRBV19
CDR3 protein: CASSYSGGEQYF; J gene: TRBJ2-7; V gene: TRBV6-2/TRBV6-3
CDR3 protein: CASSRDRQYQPQHF; J gene: TRBJ1-5; V gene: TRBV2
CDR3 protein: CASSLSPRETQYF; J gene: TRBJ2-5; V gene: TRBV7-8
CDR3 protein: CASSQVFPGLKYEQYF; J gene: TRBJ2-7; V gene: TRBV4-1
CDR3 protein: CASSKGGGPHISYEQYF; J gene: TRBJ2-7; V gene: TRBV21-1
CDR3 protein: CASKLEGSNYGYTF; J gene: TRBJ1-2; V gene: TRBV28
CDR3 protein: CASSLAGVAETQYF; J gene: TRBJ2-5; V gene: TRBV5-4
CDR3 protein: CASSLELRGPQGTQYF; J gene: TRBJ2-3; V gene: TRBV5-1
CDR3 protein: CAWSPPLFGEPGLAGGQDGELFF; J gene: TRBJ2-2; V gene: TRBV30
CDR3 protein: CASSLSQKLAGGTEQYF; J gene: TRBJ2-7; V gene: TRBV4-2
CDR3 protein: CASSRLSSYEQYF; J gene: TRBJ2-7; V gene: TRBV10-3
CDR3 protein: CASSPQVAGGNEQFF; J gene: TRBJ2-1; V gene: TRBV28
CDR3 protein: CASRGGGANSPLHF; J gene: TRBJ1-6; V gene: TRBV7-2
CDR3 protein: CASSVQGARNEQFF; J gene: TRBJ2-1; V gene: TRBV9
CDR3 protein: CASSLDRGGLNTEAFF; J gene: TRBJ1-1; V gene: TRBV7-2
CDR3 protein: CASSLGAGVADTQYF; J gene: TRBJ2-3; V gene: TRBV7-8